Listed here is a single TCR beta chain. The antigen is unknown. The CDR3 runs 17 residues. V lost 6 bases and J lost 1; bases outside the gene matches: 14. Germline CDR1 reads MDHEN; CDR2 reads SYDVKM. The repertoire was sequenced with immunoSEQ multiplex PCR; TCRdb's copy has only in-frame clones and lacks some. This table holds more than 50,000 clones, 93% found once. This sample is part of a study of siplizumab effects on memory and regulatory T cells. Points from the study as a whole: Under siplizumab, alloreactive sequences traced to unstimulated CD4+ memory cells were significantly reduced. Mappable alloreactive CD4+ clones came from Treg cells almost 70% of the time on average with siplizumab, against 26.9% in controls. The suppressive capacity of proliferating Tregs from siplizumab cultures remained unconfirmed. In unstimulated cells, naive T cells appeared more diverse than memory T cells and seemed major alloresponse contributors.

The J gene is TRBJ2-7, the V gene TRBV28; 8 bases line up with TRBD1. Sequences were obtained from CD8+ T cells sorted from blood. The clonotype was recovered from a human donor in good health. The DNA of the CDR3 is TGTGCCAGCAGGACGGGGACAGGTAGCGCGATATCCTACGAGCAGTACTTC. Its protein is CASRTGTGSAISYEQYF.